This T cell receptor beta chain stems from a study of shared clonotypes between healthy human individuals (dated by TCRdb to 2020 to 2021). For the study in its entirety: The cohort included three men and two women between 18 and 49 years of age. For each donor, CD4 naive and CD4 memory were each given three plates, CD8 naive was given two plates, and CD8 memory was given one plate. Per donor, leukapheresis produced somewhere between about 0.8 and 9 billion PBMCs. The study deeply sequenced blood TCR repertoires of several healthy adults to estimate repertoire size and the extent of clonotype sharing between individuals. To increase sequencing depth and limit assay-specific biases, TCR repertoire library preparation and sequencing were carried out by different laboratories using diverse techniques.

Only one count was recorded for this clone. There is no known antigen for this receptor. The sample holds no much larger clone one base away, and base qualities are not on file. Donors were healthy HIV-negative adults with no recently reported acute infections or vaccinations. Only Caucasian adults living in Nashville, Tennessee, USA were represented among the donors. CD4+ T cells were enriched through magnetic negative selection, after which naive cells were positively selected on CD45RA and the remaining negative fraction served as the memory subset. Blood was collected by leukapheresis, and PBMCs were isolated by Ficoll-Histopaque density gradient centrifugation and then cryopreserved in liquid nitrogen vapor phase. Analytical flow cytometry was used to check the purity and quantity of each magnetically sorted T cell population. Genomic DNA was isolated from each sorted fraction and quantified by UV absorbance on a Nanodrop 2000c.

What the research found in general, with its limitations: Across a few donors, approximately 4.9% of naive CD4, 3.5% of naive CD8, 2% to 2.5% of memory CD4, and 0.4% to 0.45% of memory CD8 clonotypes were shared. Clonotypes shared by all four sorted-subset donors showed higher generation probabilities than non-shared clonotypes. Incomplete sequencing was indicated by rarefaction of sorted-subset datasets, despite the large sequencing depth. Based on pairwise subsampling, the degree of clonotype sharing among donors was expected to be affected by sequencing depth. Because the study included a small number of donors, the genetic and exposure-history diversity represented was limited. Sampling was restricted to blood, and TCR repertoires in tissues likely differ from the TCR repertoires found in blood. Naive subsets generally had larger estimated clonotype richness than memory subsets.

The germline V gene (reference sequence) yields GTSNPN for CDR1 and SVGIG for CDR2. V and J lose 3 bases and 9 bases, and a span of 12 bases separates them. The CDR3 covers 13 residues, taking in both the cysteine and the phenylalanine. Of all the DNA, just the CDR3 is kept, 39 bases in frame from base 1. TCR CDR3 regions were amplified from genomic DNA by multiplex PCR using the deep immunoSEQ assay. For each cell subset, the extracted genomic DNA was distributed evenly across all wells of several immunoSEQ 96-well plates, and each plate served as one replicate. Each replicate PCR for sorted subsets received about 210 ng genomic DNA, equal to 28,000 or so T cell genomes. Purified libraries were measured with a Qubit 3.0 fluorometer, size-checked on a Bioanalyzer 2100, and measured again with the KAPA Library Quantification kit. Every immunoSEQ 96-well plate was sequenced on a dedicated single-read 150-cycle Illumina NextSeq 550 flow cell. Processing in the source paper ran as follows. The immunoSEQ output contained only junctional sequences without quality scores, so filtering could not match that applied to full-length reads. To assign V/J genes and CDR3, sequences were annotated using PyIR, a Python wrapper for IgBLAST v1.9, with IMGT germline references. Reads were removed for weak V/J assignments (E-value above 1e-6), missing CDR3, stop codons, out-of-frame junctions, or ambiguous translated residues. V3J clonotypes were defined as sequences sharing the same inferred V gene, J gene, and CDR3 amino acid sequence. Percentage overlap between repertoires was computed as shared unique clonotypes divided by the size of the smaller repertoire. Richness of each repertoire was evaluated using RTK rarefaction, the Chao1 estimator, and Recon v2.1 estimates of unobserved clonotypes. For all TCRbeta clonotypes obtained by the gDNA method from a handful of donors, generation probabilities were computed with OLGA. In TCRdb, the immuneACCESS table is reduced to in-frame sequences with V and J assigned. These tables do not hold every clone; where another copy was compared, an unresolved V gene accounts for under half, and the others remain unexplained. That table furnishes V, J and clone size, whereas the DNA furnished D and trimming. Within this sample are 2 million to 2.5 million clones, with approximately 94% of them counted one time only. The top ten hold about 0.38% of the sample.

The source of this sequence is a man younger than 30 in good health. Some clones in this sample may be carry-over from other donors' samples. Recombination connected TRBV30 to TRBJ1-6; the D gene is not confidently resolved. Material for sequencing was naive CD4+ T cells from PBMCs. Explained via the paper, the cell subset or site label denotes: CD45RA+ positively selected. The CDR3 loop reads CAWRGWGVSPLHF. The DNA reads as follows: TGTGCCTGGAGAGGTTGGGGAGTTTCACCCCTCCACTTT. With the rest looked up from the reference TRBV30 and TRBJ1-6 genes rather than sequenced, the full variable domain is SQTIHQWPATLVQPVGSPLSLECTVEGTSNPNLYWYRQAAGRGLQLLFYSVGIGQISSEVPQNLSASRPQDRQFILSSKKLLLSDSGFYLCAWRGWGVSPLHFGNGTRLTVT.